This T cell receptor (beta chain) was documented in a study of early T cells in non-severe SARS-CoV-2 infection. Whole-study context: Sequenced bulk RNA came from whole blood that was unsorted, and chains were unpaired.

The TCR library protocol attached unique molecular identifiers to the individual cDNA molecules. A single record per CDR3 protein comes from TCRdb applying MiXCR to the 5' RACE reads. The table shows some 91,000 distinct CDR3 sequences, with 11% occurring only once. A note on this clonotype: The antigen is unknown.

Findings and caveats of the study: VDJdb-based matching was biased toward anti-spike CD8 responses and missed private and CD4 specificities.

This sequence originates from an adult who was a healthcare worker with PCR-confirmed SARS-CoV-2 infection or an uninfected control (not recorded which). This sample comprised whole blood, obtained at baseline.

Written as DNA, the CDR3 is TGTGCCAGCAGCCCCGGGACGGCCAGCAGCACGCAGTATTTT. Its protein product is CASSPGTASSTQYF. J is TRBJ2-3 and V is TRBV7-2; either TRBD1 or TRBD2 may supply D (5 bases each). Trimming removed 5 bases at V and 9 bases at J, with 18 bases between. The CDR3 runs 14 residues. Germline V gene sequence: CDR1 SGHTA, CDR2 FQGNSA.